This T cell receptor (beta chain) was found in a study of T-cell memory formation after mild COVID-19. The wider study: There were largely donor-specific TCR clusters.

This clonotype was observed a single time. As yet, its antigen is unknown. In TCRdb, the 5' RACE reads were re-called with MiXCR into one record per CDR3 protein. The sample contains fewer than 450,000 distinct CDR3 sequences, under 25% of which appear only once. Findings and caveats of the study: Clones which contracted sat mainly in CM and EM if CD4+, and in EMRA if CD8+. Clones from the second wave (peaking day 37) had unconfirmed SARS-CoV-2 specificity. Clones that got smaller from day 15 to 85 had even CD4/CD8, while clones growing later tipped toward CD4+.

After removal of 0 bases from V and 7 bases from J, the junction contained 4 bases not matched to a gene. The V gene's germline CDR1 is GTSNPN and CDR2 SVGIG (reference sequence). The CDR3 sequence is 14 residues long. The rearrangement joins TRBV30 to TRBJ2-1; 9 bases fit TRBD1. This TCR came from an adult woman who had mild COVID-19 (a few samples of this study predate the infection). Cell type and time point are not known. Sequenced input: PBMCs or a T cell subset sorted from them (not recorded which). CDR3 protein: CAWSVGTGSNEQFF. In nucleotides, the CDR3 is TGTGCCTGGAGTGTAGGGACAGGGTCAAATGAGCAGTTCTTC.